The table lists the clone carrying this TCR beta chain with many counts. Its antigen is undetermined. Researchers took RNA transcripts and amplified the TCR beta CDR3 regions from them. Carried out on the TCR CDR3, a first-round RT-PCR used the HTBI primer set. MiXCR, run by TCRdb on the multiplex PCR reads, gives a single entry per CDR3 protein. This sample has fewer than 850,000 distinct CDR3 sequences, with approximately 15% found just once. The record originates from a study of T cells in Graves' hyperthyroidism and ophthalmopathy. In the study overall: Peripheral blood draws took place at initial diagnosis, ahead of any treatment.

Overall study findings and caveats: In simple terms, a model built on 13 V-J features told ophthalmopathy apart from stable hyperthyroidism.

The CDR3 has 17 residues. J lost 2 bases, V lost 2 bases, and 7 bases had no gene match. CDR1 and CDR2 from the germline V gene are LGHDT and YNNKEL (reference sequence). For the diagnoses, clinical symptoms, serum thyroxine and TRAb, thyroid ultrasound and orbital computed tomography were used. The sequenced sample was blood. The clonotype was recovered from a man in his fifties or sixties with Graves' hyperthyroidism. V gene TRBV3-1 combines with J gene TRBJ2-5; 11 nucleotides agree with TRBD2. In DNA form, the CDR3 reads TGTGCCAGCAGCCAAAGGAGACTAGCGGGGCGACAAGAGACCCAGTACTTC. It yields the protein CASSQRRLAGRQETQYF.